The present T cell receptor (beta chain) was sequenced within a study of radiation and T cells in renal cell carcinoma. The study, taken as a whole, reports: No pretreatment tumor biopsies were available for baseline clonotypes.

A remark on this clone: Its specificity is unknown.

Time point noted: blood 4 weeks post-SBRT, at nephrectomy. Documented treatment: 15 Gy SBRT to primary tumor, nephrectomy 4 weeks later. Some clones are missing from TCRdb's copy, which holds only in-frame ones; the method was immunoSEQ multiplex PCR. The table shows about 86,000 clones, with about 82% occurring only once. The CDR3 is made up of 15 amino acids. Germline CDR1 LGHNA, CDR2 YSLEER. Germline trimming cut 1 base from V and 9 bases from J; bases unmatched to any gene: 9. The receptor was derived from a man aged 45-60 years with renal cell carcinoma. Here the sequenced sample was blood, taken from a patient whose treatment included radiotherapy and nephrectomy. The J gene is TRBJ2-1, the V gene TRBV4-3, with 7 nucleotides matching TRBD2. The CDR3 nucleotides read TGCGCCAGCAGCCAAGCCCGGGGAGGGGAGCGTGAGCAGTTCTTC. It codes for CASSQARGGEREQFF.